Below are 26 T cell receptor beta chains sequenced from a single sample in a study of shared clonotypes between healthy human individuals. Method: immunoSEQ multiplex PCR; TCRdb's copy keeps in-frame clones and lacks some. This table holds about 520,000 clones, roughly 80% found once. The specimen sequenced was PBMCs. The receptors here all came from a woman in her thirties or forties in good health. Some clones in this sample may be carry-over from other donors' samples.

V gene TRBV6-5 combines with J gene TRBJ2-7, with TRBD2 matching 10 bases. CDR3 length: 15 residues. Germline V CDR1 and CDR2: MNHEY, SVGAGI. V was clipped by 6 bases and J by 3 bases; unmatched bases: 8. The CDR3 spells CASRAGTSVVYEQYF. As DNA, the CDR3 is TGTGCCAGCAGGGCCGGGACTAGCGTTGTCTACGAGCAGTACTTC.

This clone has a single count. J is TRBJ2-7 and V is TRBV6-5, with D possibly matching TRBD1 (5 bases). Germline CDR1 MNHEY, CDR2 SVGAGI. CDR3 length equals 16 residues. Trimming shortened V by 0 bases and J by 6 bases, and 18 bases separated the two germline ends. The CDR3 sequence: CASSYSIRAVDAEQYF. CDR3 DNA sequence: TGTGCCAGCAGTTACTCGATCAGGGCAGTCGACGCCGAGCAGTACTTC.

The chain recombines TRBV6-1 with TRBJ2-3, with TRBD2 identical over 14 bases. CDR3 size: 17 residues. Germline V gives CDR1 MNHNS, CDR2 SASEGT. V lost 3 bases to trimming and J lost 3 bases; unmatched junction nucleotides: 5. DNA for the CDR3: TGTGCCAGCAGTGACGGGACTAGCGGGAGTGGTACAGATACGCAGTATTTT. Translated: CASSDGTSGSGTDTQYF.

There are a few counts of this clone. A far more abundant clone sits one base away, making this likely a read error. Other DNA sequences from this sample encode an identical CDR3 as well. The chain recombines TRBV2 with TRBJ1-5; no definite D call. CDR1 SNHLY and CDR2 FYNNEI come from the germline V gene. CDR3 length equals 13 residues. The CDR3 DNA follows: TGTGCCAGTAGTGACAACGTAGGGCAGCCCCAGCATTTT. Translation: CASSDNVGQPQHF.

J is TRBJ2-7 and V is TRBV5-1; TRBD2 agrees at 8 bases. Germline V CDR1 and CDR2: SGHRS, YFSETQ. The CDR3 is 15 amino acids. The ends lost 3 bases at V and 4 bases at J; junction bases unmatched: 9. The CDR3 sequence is CASSSPPGGPYEQYF. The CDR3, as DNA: TGCGCCAGCAGCTCCCCCCCGGGAGGGCCGTACGAGCAGTACTTC.

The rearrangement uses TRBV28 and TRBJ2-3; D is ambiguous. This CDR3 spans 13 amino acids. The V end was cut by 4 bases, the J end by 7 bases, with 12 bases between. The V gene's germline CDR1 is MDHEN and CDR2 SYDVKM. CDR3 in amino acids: CASSSPSMYTQYF. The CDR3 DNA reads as TGTGCCAGCAGTTCCCCCTCGATGTATACGCAGTATTTT.

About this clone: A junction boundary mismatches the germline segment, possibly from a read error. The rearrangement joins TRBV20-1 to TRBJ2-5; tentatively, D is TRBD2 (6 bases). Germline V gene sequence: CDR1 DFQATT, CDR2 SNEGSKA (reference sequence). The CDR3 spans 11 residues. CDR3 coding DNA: TGCAGTGCTAGCGGGAGAGAGGCCCAGTACTTC. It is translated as CSASGREAQYF.

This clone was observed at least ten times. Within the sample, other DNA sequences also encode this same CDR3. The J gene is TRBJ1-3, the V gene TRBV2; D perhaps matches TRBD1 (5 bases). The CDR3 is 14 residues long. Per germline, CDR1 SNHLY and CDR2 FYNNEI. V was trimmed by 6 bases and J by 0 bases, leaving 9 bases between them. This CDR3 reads CASSSDSSGNTIYF. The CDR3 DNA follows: TGTGCCAGCAGCTCCGACAGCTCTGGAAACACCATATATTTT.

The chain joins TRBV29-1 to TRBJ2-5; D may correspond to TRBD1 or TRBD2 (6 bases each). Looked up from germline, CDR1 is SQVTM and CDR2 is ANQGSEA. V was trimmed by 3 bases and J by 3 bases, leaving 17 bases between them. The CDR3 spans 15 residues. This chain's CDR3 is CSVEGLGGIKETQYF. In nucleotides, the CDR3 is TGCAGCGTTGAGGGCTTGGGGGGCATTAAAGAGACCCAGTACTTC.

CDR3 in amino acids: CAWDFSGAYNEQFF. The CDR3 coding sequence is TGTGCCTGGGACTTTAGCGGCGCCTACAATGAGCAGTTCTTC. The chain combines TRBV30 with TRBJ2-1; tentative D call: TRBD2 (6 bases). The CDR3 is 14 residues long. V was trimmed by 5 bases and J by 2 bases, leaving 13 bases between them. Germline V CDR1 and CDR2: GTSNPN, SVGIG (reference sequence).

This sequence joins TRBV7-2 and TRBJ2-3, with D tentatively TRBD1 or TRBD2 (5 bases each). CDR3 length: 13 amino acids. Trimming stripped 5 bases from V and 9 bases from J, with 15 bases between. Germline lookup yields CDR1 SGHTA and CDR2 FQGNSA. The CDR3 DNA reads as TGTGCCAGCAGCACGGGACGGTCACAAACGCAGTATTTT. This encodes CASSTGRSQTQYF.

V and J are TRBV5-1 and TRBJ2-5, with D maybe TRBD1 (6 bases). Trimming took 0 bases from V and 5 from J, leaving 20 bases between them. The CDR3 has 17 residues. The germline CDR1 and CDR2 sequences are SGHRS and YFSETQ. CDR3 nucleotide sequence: TGCGCCAGCAGCTTGGCCATCTTGAGGGCAGGGGCGGAGACCCAGTACTTC. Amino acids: CASSLAILRAGAETQYF.

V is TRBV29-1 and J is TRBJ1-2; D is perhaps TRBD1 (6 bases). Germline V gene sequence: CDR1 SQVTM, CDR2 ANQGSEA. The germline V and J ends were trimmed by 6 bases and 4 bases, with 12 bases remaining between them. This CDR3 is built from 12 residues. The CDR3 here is CSVGDRSYGYTF. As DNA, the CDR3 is TGCAGCGTGGGCGACAGGTCCTATGGCTACACCTTC.

DNA of the CDR3: TGCGCCAGCAGCCAAGATGCCAGCGGGAGATACGAGCAGTACTTC. Protein product: CASSQDASGRYEQYF. The V gene is TRBV4-1, the J gene TRBJ2-7; 8 nucleotides align to TRBD2. The germline gives CDR1 MGHRA, CDR2 YSYEKL. With 0 bases clipped from V and 4 bases from J, the junction kept 5 bases outside the gene matches. The CDR3 contains 15 residues.

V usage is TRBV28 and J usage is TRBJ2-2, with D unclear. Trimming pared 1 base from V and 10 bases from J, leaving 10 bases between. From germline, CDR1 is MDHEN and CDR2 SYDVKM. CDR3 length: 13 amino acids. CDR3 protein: CASSLSASPELFF. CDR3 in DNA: TGTGCCAGCAGTTTATCCGCTTCCCCGGAGCTGTTTTTT.

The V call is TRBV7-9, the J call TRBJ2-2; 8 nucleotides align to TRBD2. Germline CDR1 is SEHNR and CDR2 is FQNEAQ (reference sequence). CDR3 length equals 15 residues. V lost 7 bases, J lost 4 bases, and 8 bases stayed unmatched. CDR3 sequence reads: CASTIRAGGTGELFF. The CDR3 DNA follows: TGTGCCAGCACCATAAGGGCGGGAGGCACCGGGGAGCTGTTTTTT.

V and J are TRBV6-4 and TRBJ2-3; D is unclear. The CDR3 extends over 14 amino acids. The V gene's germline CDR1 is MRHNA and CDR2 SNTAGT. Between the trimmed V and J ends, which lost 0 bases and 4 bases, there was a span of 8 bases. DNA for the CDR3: TGTGCCAGCAGTGACTCGACGGGCCCAGATACGCAGTATTTT. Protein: CASSDSTGPDTQYF.

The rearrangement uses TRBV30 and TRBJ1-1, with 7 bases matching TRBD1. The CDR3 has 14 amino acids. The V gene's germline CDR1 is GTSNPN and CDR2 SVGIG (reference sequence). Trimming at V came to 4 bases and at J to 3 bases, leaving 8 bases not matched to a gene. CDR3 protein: CAWMPDRVYTEAFF. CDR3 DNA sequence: TGTGCCTGGATGCCAGACAGGGTGTACACTGAAGCTTTCTTT.

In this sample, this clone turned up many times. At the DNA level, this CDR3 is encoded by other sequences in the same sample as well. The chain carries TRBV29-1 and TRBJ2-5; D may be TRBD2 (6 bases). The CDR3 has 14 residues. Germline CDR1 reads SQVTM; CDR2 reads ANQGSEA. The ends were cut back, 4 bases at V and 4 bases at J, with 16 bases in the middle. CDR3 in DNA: TGCAGCGTTGGCACGGGGCGGGGAATAGAGACCCAGTACTTC. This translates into CSVGTGRGIETQYF. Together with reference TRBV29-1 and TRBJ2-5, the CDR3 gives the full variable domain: SAVISQKPSRDICQRGTSLTIQCQVDSQVTMMFWYRQQPGQSLTLIATANQGSEATYESGFVIDKFPISRPNLTFSTLTVSNMSPEDSSIYLCSVGTGRGIETQYFGPGTRLLVL.

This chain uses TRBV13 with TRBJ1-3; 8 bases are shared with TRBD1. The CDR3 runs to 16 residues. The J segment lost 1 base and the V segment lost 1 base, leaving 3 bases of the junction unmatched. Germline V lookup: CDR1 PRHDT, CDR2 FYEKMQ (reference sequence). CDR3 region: CASSLDRGLSGNTIYF. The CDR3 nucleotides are TGTGCCAGCAGCTTAGACAGGGGGTTGTCTGGAAACACCATATATTTT.

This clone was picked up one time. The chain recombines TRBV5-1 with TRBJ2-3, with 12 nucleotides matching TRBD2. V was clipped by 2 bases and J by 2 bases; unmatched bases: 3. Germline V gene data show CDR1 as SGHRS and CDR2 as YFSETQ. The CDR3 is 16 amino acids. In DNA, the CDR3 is TGCGCCAGCAGCTTTGGACTAGCGGGGAACACAGATACGCAGTATTTT. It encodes CASSFGLAGNTDTQYF.

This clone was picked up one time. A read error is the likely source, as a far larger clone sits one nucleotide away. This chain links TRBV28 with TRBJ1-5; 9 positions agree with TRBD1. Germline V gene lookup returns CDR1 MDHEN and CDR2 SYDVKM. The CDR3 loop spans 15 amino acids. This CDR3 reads CASSLMGQGLQHQHF. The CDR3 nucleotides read TGTGCCAGCAGTTTAATGGGACAGGGCCTCCAGCACCAGCATTTT.

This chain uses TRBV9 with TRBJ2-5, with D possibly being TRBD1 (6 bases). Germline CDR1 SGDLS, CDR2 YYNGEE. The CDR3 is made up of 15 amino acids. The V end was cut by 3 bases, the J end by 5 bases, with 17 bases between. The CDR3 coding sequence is TGTGCCAGCAGCGAGCAAGAGGGGGTCTGGGAGACCCAGTACTTC. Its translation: CASSEQEGVWETQYF.

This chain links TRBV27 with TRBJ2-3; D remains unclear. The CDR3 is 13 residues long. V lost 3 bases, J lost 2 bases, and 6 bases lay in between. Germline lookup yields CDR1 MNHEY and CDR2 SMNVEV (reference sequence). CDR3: CASSFEITDTQYF. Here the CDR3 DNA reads TGTGCCAGCAGTTTTGAGATCACAGATACGCAGTATTTT.

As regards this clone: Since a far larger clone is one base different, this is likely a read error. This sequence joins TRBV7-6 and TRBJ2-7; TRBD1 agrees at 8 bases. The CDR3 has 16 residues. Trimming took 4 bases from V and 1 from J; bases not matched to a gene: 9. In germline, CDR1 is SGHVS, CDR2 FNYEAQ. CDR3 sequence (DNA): TGTGCCAGCAGCTCCATCGGACAGGGTGGGTCCTACGAGCAGTACTTC. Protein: CASSSIGQGGSYEQYF.

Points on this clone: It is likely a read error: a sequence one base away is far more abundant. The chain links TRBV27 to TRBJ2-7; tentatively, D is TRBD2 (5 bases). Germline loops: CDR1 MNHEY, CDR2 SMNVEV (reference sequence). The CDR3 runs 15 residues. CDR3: CTTSPGPGSSYEQYF. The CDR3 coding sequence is TGTACCACCTCACCTGGGCCGGGAAGCTCCTACGAGCAGTACTTC.